These 26 T cell receptor beta chains were all obtained from the same sample, sequenced in a study of CD8+ T cells in alopecia areata. RNA, once extracted, was reverse transcribed into cDNA for use as the sequencing template. Only in-frame clones appear in the TCRdb table, and some are missing; sequencing was by immunoSEQ multiplex PCR. The table has about 140,000 clones, around 57% seen once; the top ten hold over 4%. The sample was CD4+ T cells sorted from blood. Receptors were obtained from a human donor in good health.

The V call is TRBV15, the J call TRBJ2-7; the D gene is possibly TRBD2 (6 bases). CDR3 size: 14 residues. V was shortened by 1 base and J by 7 bases, with 14 bases between the two germline ends. CDR1 is LNHNV, CDR2 YYDKDF, per germline (reference sequence). CDR3 sequence (DNA): TGTGCCACCAGCAGAGGCGGGACTGCGGGAGAGCAGTACTTC. Protein sequence: CATSRGGTAGEQYF.

This clone was observed once. The chain couples TRBV6-5 to TRBJ2-2, with 10 bases lining up with TRBD1. The CDR3 loop spans 15 amino acids. J lost 7 bases, V lost 6 bases, and 8 bases had no gene match. CDR1 MNHEY and CDR2 SVGAGI come from the germline V gene. CDR3 bases: TGTGCCAGCAGCAGAGACAGGGGGCTTAGCGGGGAGCTGTTTTTT. Translating it yields CASSRDRGLSGELFF.

V usage is TRBV29-1 and J usage is TRBJ1-2; TRBD1 matches 7 bases. The V gene end was trimmed by 4 bases and the J gene end by 2 bases; junction bases not matched to a gene: 1. The CDR3 runs to 12 residues. Germline V gene sequence: CDR1 SQVTM, CDR2 ANQGSEA. CDR3 nucleotide sequence: TGCAGCGTTGCGGGACAGAACTATGGCTACACCTTC. As protein: CSVAGQNYGYTF. The full variable domain, its missing parts supplied by reference TRBV29-1 and TRBJ1-2, is SAVISQKPSRDICQRGTSLTIQCQVDSQVTMMFWYRQQPGQSLTLIATANQGSEATYESGFVIDKFPISRPNLTFSTLTVSNMSPEDSSIYLCSVAGQNYGYTFGSGTRLTVV.

This clone turned up a few times. The V and J genes are TRBV7-2 and TRBJ2-5; unclear D gene. Trimming took off 5 bases at V and 5 bases at J, with 9 bases between the two ends. Germline CDR1 reads SGHTA; CDR2 reads FQGNSA. This CDR3 region has 12 residues. CDR3 sequence (DNA): TGTGCCAGCAGCGGAGTTGAGGAGACCCAGTACTTC. Amino acid sequence: CASSGVEETQYF. Variable domain in full (rest from reference TRBV7-2 and TRBJ2-5): GAGVSQSPSNKVTEKGKDVELRCDPISGHTALYWYRQSLGQGLEFLIYFQGNSAPDKSGLPSDRFSAERTGGSVSTLTIQRTQQEDSAVYLCASSGVEETQYFGPGTRLLVL.

This chain connects TRBV30 to TRBJ2-5, with D perhaps TRBD2 (5 bases). The J call may be wrong; the DNA end is better matched by TRBJ2-7. Germline loops: CDR1 GTSNPN, CDR2 SVGIG (reference sequence). The CDR3 length is 13 residues. CDR3 sequence reads: CAWSISGPYEQYF. The CDR3, as DNA: TGTGCCTGGAGTATAAGCGGCCCCTACGAGCAGTACTTC.

The chain has TRBV5-1 and TRBJ2-5; the D is unclear. V was clipped by 4 bases and J by 2 bases, with 15 bases between them. The CDR3 extends over 15 amino acids. Germline CDR1 SGHRS, CDR2 YFSETQ. CDR3 bases: TGCGCCAGCAGCCGTAACAGCAACTTTCAAGAGACCCAGTACTTC. This sequence encodes CASSRNSNFQETQYF.

The rearrangement joins TRBV5-4 to TRBJ1-2; TRBD1 might be the D (6 bases). CDR3 length: 15 amino acids. V was cut by 4 bases and J by 6 bases, with 19 bases left in between. Germline lookup yields CDR1 SGHNT and CDR2 YYREEE (reference sequence). The CDR3 bases are TGTGCCAGCAGCGCAAAAGAACCAGGGGATCATGGCTACACCTTC. This codes for CASSAKEPGDHGYTF.

The J gene is TRBJ1-5, the V gene TRBV30; D is unclear. V dropped 0 bases and J dropped 6 bases, with 9 bases sitting between them. This CDR3 has 13 residues. Germline loops: CDR1 GTSNPN, CDR2 SVGIG (reference sequence). CDR3 DNA sequence: TGTGCCTGGAGTGTCAGTCCGTTTCAGCCCCAGCATTTT. This gives the protein CAWSVSPFQPQHF. Full variable domain (missing parts from reference TRBV30 and TRBJ1-5): SQTIHQWPATLVQPVGSPLSLECTVEGTSNPNLYWYRQAAGRGLQLLFYSVGIGQISSEVPQNLSASRPQDRQFILSSKKLLLSDSGFYLCAWSVSPFQPQHFGDGTRLSIL.

The chain is built from TRBV15 and TRBJ2-1, with TRBD2 identical over 8 bases. The CDR3 spans 20 residues. Germline V gene sequence: CDR1 LNHNV, CDR2 YYDKDF (reference sequence). V dropped 0 bases and J dropped 6; count of bases not matched to a gene: 19. The CDR3 DNA is TGTGCCACCAGCAGAGATTACCCAATCACCACGGGAGGGCCTACCAATGAGCAGTTCTTC. This encodes CATSRDYPITTGGPTNEQFF. The full variable domain, its missing parts supplied by reference TRBV15 and TRBJ2-1, is DAMVIQNPRYQVTQFGKPVTLSCSQTLNHNVMYWYQQKSSQAPKLLFHYYDKDFNNEADTPDNFQSRRPNTSFCFLDIRSPGLGDTAMYLCATSRDYPITTGGPTNEQFFGPGTRLTVL.

This clone was observed a few times. The chain links TRBV2 to TRBJ2-1, with 11 bases lining up with TRBD2. The CDR3 covers 13 residues. Trimming at V came to 6 bases and at J to 6 bases, leaving 1 base not matched to a gene. CDR1 is SNHLY, CDR2 FYNNEI, per germline. The CDR3, as DNA: TGTGCCAGCAGAGGACTAGCGGGCAATGAGCAGTTCTTC. Protein sequence: CASRGLAGNEQFF.

As DNA, the CDR3 is TGCGCCAGCGGGGTGTCCTGGACGGGCGGGGAGACCCAGTACTTC. Protein product: CASGVSWTGGETQYF. The V gene is TRBV10-2, the J gene TRBJ2-5; the D gene is possibly TRBD2 (5 bases). This CDR3 has 15 residues. The V end was cut by 8 bases, the J end by 5 bases, with 21 bases between. Germline V gives CDR1 WSHSY, CDR2 SAAADI.

The chain joins TRBV5-1 to TRBJ1-1; D gene uncertain. The CDR3 runs to 12 residues. V was trimmed by 5 bases and J by 3 bases, leaving 8 bases between them. From germline, CDR1 is SGHRS and CDR2 YFSETQ. CDR3 region: CASRQMDTEAFF. As DNA, the CDR3 is TGCGCCAGCAGACAAATGGACACTGAAGCTTTCTTT.

The chain is built from TRBV29-1 and TRBJ1-1, with D maybe TRBD1 (6 bases). Germline V lookup: CDR1 SQVTM, CDR2 ANQGSEA. V lost 4 bases to trimming and J lost 1 base, with 13 bases between them. This CDR3 spans 14 amino acids. This CDR3 reads CSVAVQGQNTEAFF. CDR3 DNA: TGCAGCGTTGCGGTTCAGGGGCAGAACACTGAAGCTTTCTTT.

The chain combines TRBV29-1 with TRBJ2-6; D tentatively reads TRBD1 or TRBD2 (6 bases each). Germline-derived CDR1 and CDR2 are SQVTM and ANQGSEA. V lost 7 bases to trimming and J lost 2 bases, with 15 bases between them. The CDR3 contains 15 residues. CDR3 protein: CSAGGRGTGANVLTF. Written as DNA, the CDR3 is TGCAGCGCCGGGGGCCGGGGAACTGGGGCCAACGTCCTGACTTTC.

This clone came up a few times. V gene TRBV6-5 combines with J gene TRBJ1-2; no clear D gene. The CDR3 sequence is 13 residues long. The germline V gene encodes CDR1 MNHEY and CDR2 SVGAGI. Trimming stripped 4 bases from V and 4 bases from J, with 10 bases between. CDR3 nucleotide sequence: TGTGCCAGCAGTTTAAGGCAGCTCTATGGCTACACCTTC. It yields the protein CASSLRQLYGYTF.

This chain joins TRBV19 and TRBJ2-2, with no clear D. Germline values: CDR1 LNHDA, CDR2 SQIVND (reference sequence). V lost 4 bases to trimming and J lost 10 bases, with 10 bases between them. CDR3 length: 12 amino acids. CDR3 nucleotides: TGTGCCAGTAGTACGACGGGCGTGGAGCTGTTTTTT. Translation: CASSTTGVELFF.

The chain's CDR3 is CASSLGRGGEQYF. The CDR3, as DNA: TGTGCCAGCAGCTTAGGTCGAGGGGGCGAGCAGTACTTC. The rearrangement uses TRBV7-9 and TRBJ2-7, with D maybe TRBD1 (6 bases). There are 13 residues in the CDR3. The V gene lost 1 base and the J gene lost 6 bases, with 10 bases spanning the gap. Germline assignment: CDR1 SEHNR and CDR2 FQNEAQ (reference sequence).

The chain recombines TRBV4-1 with TRBJ2-2; 9 nucleotides align to TRBD2. CDR3 length: 18 amino acids. V was clipped by 6 bases and J by 6 bases; unmatched bases: 17. CDR1 MGHRA and CDR2 YSYEKL come from the germline V gene. Written as DNA, the CDR3 is TGCGCCAGCAGGGCCCAGGGTAGGGCTAGCGGGAAGGCCGGGGAGCTGTTTTTT. This gives the protein CASRAQGRASGKAGELFF.

This chain joins TRBV9 and TRBJ2-5; tentatively, D is TRBD1 (5 bases). The germline CDR1 and CDR2 sequences are SGDLS and YYNGEE. Trimming took 4 bases from V and 1 from J, leaving 23 bases between them. This CDR3 has 18 amino acids. The CDR3 is CASSPGGAFDPLQETQYF. The CDR3 nucleotides are TGTGCCAGCAGCCCCGGTGGGGCGTTCGATCCCCTCCAAGAGACCCAGTACTTC.

The chain links TRBV5-6 to TRBJ1-1; D is undetermined. V was pared by 3 bases and J by 6 bases, with 12 bases between. The CDR3 totals 13 residues. Germline assignment: CDR1 SGHDT and CDR2 YYEEEE. The CDR3 protein is CASSSLGGPEAFF. The CDR3 nucleotides read TGTGCCAGCAGCTCACTGGGCGGGCCTGAAGCTTTCTTT. Drawing the rest from reference TRBV5-6 and TRBJ1-1, the complete variable domain is DAGVTQSPTHLIKTRGQQVTLRCSPKSGHDTVSWYQQALGQGPQFIFQYYEEEERQRGNFPDRFSGHQFPNYSSELNVNALLLGDSALYLCASSSLGGPEAFFGQGTRLTVV.

This clone was observed a few times. The genes are TRBV29-1 and TRBJ1-2; D uncertain. Between the trimmed V and J ends, which lost 7 bases and 1 base, there was a span of 10 bases. Germline CDR1 and CDR2: SQVTM and ANQGSEA. CDR3 length: 12 residues. As DNA, the CDR3 is TGCAGCGGCCTTGATGATAACTATGGCTACACCTTC. Its protein is CSGLDDNYGYTF. Looking up the rest from reference TRBV29-1 and TRBJ1-2 gives the full variable domain: SAVISQKPSRDICQRGTSLTIQCQVDSQVTMMFWYRQQPGQSLTLIATANQGSEATYESGFVIDKFPISRPNLTFSTLTVSNMSPEDSSIYLCSGLDDNYGYTFGSGTRLTVV.

This clone came up a few times. V gene TRBV6-5 combines with J gene TRBJ2-7; 9 positions match TRBD1. This CDR3 has 14 residues. V dropped 5 bases and J dropped 1; count of bases not matched to a gene: 3. CDR1 is MNHEY, CDR2 SVGAGI, per germline. The DNA for the CDR3 is TGTGCCAGCAGTAGACAGGGGGGATCCTACGAGCAGTACTTC. Its translation is CASSRQGGSYEQYF.

This clone was counted a few times. The chain joins TRBV29-1 to TRBJ1-1; the D is unclear. The CDR3 is made up of 15 amino acids. The V gene's germline CDR1 is SQVTM and CDR2 ANQGSEA. V lost 7 bases, J lost 4 bases, and 22 bases lay in between. CDR3 sequence reads: CSAYGLQSVATEAFF. The CDR3 DNA follows: TGCAGCGCCTACGGACTACAGTCGGTGGCCACTGAAGCTTTCTTT.

This clone was recorded once. V and J are TRBV27 and TRBJ2-7; 9 positions agree with TRBD2. The CDR3 covers 15 residues. Per the germline V gene, CDR1 is MNHEY and CDR2 is SMNVEV (reference sequence). After removal of 6 bases from V and 0 bases from J, the junction contained 6 bases not matched to a gene. DNA of the CDR3: TGTGCCAGCAGACCAAGCGGGGGGAGCTCCTACGAGCAGTACTTC. Its translation is CASRPSGGSSYEQYF.

The J gene is TRBJ1-2, the V gene TRBV29-1; no definite D call. The V and J ends lost 4 bases and 0 bases respectively, with 15 bases between them. The CDR3 extends over 15 amino acids. Germline CDR1 is SQVTM and CDR2 is ANQGSEA. The DNA for the CDR3 is TGCAGCGTTGTTCTAGGGCAGACTGCTAACTATGGCTACACCTTC. Its translation is CSVVLGQTANYGYTF.

The chain combines TRBV5-6 with TRBJ1-2, with unresolved D. The CDR3 loop spans 14 amino acids. Deletions cut 3 bases from V and 0 bases from J, with 9 bases between. Germline-derived CDR1 and CDR2 are SGHDT and YYEEEE. CDR3: CASSSYAANYGYTF. The CDR3 DNA follows: TGTGCCAGCAGCTCCTACGCAGCTAACTATGGCTACACCTTC.